The source of this T cell receptor beta chain is a study of control samples from healthy donors and cancer patients. This clone was observed once. The V gene lost 4 bases and the J gene lost 0 bases, with 7 bases spanning the gap. The CDR3 runs 14 residues. CDR1 is SGHDN and CDR2 is FVKESK in the germline V gene. This table comes from immunoSEQ multiplex PCR, and its TCRdb copy is limited to in-frame clones, with some not included. This table holds about 110,000 clones, 80% to 90% found once. Sequenced material: blood. This sequence joins TRBV14 and TRBJ1-3; D gene unclear. The TCR was taken from a woman aged 45 to 65 in good health. The CDR3: CASSRSISGNTIYF. The DNA for the CDR3 is TGTGCCAGCAGCCGTAGCATCTCTGGAAACACCATATATTTT.